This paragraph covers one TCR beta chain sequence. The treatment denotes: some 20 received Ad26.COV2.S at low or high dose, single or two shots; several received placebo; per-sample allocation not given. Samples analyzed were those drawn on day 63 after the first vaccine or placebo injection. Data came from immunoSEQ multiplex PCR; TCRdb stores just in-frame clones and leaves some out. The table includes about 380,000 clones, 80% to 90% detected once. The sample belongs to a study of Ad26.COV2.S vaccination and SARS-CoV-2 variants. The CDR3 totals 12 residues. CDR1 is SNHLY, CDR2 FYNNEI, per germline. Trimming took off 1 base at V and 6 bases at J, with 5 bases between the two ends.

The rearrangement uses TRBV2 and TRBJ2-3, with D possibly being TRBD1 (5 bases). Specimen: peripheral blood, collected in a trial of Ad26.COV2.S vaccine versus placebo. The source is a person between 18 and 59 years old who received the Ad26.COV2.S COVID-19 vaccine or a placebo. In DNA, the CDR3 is TGTGCCAGCAGTGAAGAGGGGGATACGCAGTATTTT. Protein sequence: CASSEEGDTQYF.